This section outlines one T cell receptor (beta chain) sequence together with its context. The antigen is not known. Looked up from germline, CDR1 is MGHRA and CDR2 is YSYEKL. The CDR3 contains 14 residues. V trimming: 7 bases; J trimming: 9 bases; junction bases outside the gene matches: 9. The data originate from a study of T cells in Graves' hyperthyroidism and ophthalmopathy. Study outcomes and limitations: Expanded thyroid clonotypes (above 0.001) were mostly also found in blood. Stable hyperthyroidism was told apart from ophthalmopathy by a model built on 13 V-J features.

Patients aged 18 to 65 had newly diagnosed hyperthyroidism that had lasted under 2 months. It was RNA transcripts that yielded the amplified TCR beta CDR3 regions. HTBI primers were used for first-round RT-PCR of the TCR CDR3. TCRdb reprocessed the multiplex PCR reads via MiXCR and lists one record per CDR3 protein. Of approximately 740,000 distinct CDR3 sequences in the sample, approximately 15% were seen once. The TCR comes from a woman under 30 with Graves' hyperthyroidism. The chain employs TRBV4-1 and TRBJ1-6, with TRBD1 identical over 7 bases. The source material was blood. Here the CDR3 reads CASIPRQGTSPLHF. The CDR3 DNA reads as TGCGCCAGCATCCCCCGACAGGGTACTTCACCCCTCCACTTT.